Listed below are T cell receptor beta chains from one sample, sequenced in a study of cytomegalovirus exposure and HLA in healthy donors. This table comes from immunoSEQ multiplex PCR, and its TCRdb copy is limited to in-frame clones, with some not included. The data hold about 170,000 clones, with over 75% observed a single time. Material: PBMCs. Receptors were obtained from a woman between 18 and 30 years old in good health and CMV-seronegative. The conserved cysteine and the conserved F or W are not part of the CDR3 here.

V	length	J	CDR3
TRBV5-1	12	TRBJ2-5	ASSATGFQETQY
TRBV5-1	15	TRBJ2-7	ASSLAKTSGVVDEQY
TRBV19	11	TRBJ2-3	ASSPLITDTQY
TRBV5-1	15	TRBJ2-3	ASSPQVSLGATDTQY
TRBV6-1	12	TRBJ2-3	ASSLWGGTDTQY
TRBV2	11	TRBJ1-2	ASTAGAPYGYT
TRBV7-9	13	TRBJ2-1	ASSLVRGHYNEQF
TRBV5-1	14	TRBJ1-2	ASSSIWEGRDSSYT
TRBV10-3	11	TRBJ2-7	AISGSVGYEQY
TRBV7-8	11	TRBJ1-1	ASSVTGGTEAF
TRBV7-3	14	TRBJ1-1	ASSLSAGGWNTEAF
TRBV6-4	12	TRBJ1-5	ASSAQGGNQPQH
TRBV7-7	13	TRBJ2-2	ASSLQGTNTGELF
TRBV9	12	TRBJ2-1	ASSGGTGRNEQF
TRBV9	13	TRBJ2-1	ASSEPGLAYNEQF
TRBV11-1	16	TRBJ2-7	ASSPGLAGDSTSYEQY
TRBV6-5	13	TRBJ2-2	ASREPGLNTGELF
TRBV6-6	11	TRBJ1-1	ASMAQRNTEAF
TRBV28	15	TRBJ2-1	ASSSPQPSGSSNEQF
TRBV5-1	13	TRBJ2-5	ASSLGLAGERTQY
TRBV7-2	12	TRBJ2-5	ASSRNRGQETQY
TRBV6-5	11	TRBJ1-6	ASRDRLNSPLH
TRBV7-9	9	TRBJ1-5	ASSAQGPQH
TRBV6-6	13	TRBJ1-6	ASTPQGAVGSPLH
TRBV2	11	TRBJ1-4	ASWDTRGVELF
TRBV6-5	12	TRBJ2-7	ASSTRTVPYEQY